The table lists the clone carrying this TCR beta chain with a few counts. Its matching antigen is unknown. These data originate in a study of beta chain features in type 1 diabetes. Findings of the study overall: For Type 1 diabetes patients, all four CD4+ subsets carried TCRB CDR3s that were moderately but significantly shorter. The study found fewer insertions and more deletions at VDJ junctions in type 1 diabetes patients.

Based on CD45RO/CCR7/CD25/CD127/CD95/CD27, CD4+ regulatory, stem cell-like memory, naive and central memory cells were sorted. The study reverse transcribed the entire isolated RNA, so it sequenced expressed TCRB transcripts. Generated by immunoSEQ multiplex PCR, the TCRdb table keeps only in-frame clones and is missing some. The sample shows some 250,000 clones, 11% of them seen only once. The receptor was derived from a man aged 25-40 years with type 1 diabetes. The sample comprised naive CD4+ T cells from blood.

CDR3 loop: CAWTNRDRAFGDYTF. DNA for the CDR3: TGTGCCTGGACCAACCGGGACAGGGCATTCGGGGACTACACCTTC. The chain carries TRBV30 and TRBJ1-2, with 9 bases identical to TRBD1. CDR1 and CDR2 (germline): GTSNPN, SVGIG (reference sequence). This CDR3 has 15 residues. V was pared by 4 bases and J by 10 bases, with 16 bases of the junction left unmatched. The whole variable domain, filled in from reference TRBV30 and TRBJ1-2, reads SQTIHQWPATLVQPVGSPLSLECTVEGTSNPNLYWYRQAAGRGLQLLFYSVGIGQISSEVPQNLSASRPQDRQFILSSKKLLLSDSGFYLCAWTNRDRAFGDYTFGSGTRLTVV.